The next 20 T cell receptor beta chains were all read from a single sample in a study of CD8 T cells in ankylosing spondylitis (dated by TCRdb to about 2017). General findings and caveats noted by the study authors: Blood from ankylosing spondylitis patients appeared to be characterized by a TCR beta motif made up of seven or eight highly homologous amino acid variants.

Libraries came from 5' RACE. The data were produced on an Illumina HiSeq 2500. Using fastp at Q25 and MiXCR, TCRdb reprocessed the public reads and kept productive beta chains. Each record represents a unique CDR3 protein, reported with the most common genes and DNA among its rows. In this sample the table shows approximately 540,000 distinct CDR3 sequences, about an eighth of which occur a single time. Clones ranked in the top ten supply under 7.5% of the sample. These TCRs' antigens remain unknown. Sequenced sample: blood, either unsorted or a sorted T cell fraction (not recorded which). The receptors were sampled from a male donor with ankylosing spondylitis.

This clonotype has only a few counts. This chain uses TRBV6-4 with TRBJ2-2, with 7 nucleotides matching TRBD2. The V gene end was trimmed by 2 bases and the J gene end by 7 bases; junction bases not matched to a gene: 7. This CDR3 region has 15 residues. The germline gives CDR1 MRHNA, CDR2 SNTAGT. The DNA of the CDR3 is TGTGCCAGCAGTGACGAGGGACTAATGAGCGGGGAGCTGTTTTTT. Translated: CASSDEGLMSGELFF.

The chain combines TRBV12-3 or TRBV12-4 with TRBJ2-5; 11 bases fit TRBD2. CDR3 length equals 14 residues. V lost 1 base, J lost 7 bases, and 2 bases stayed unmatched. CDR3 region: CASSLGGLAGTQYF. In DNA, the CDR3 is TGTGCCAGCAGTTTAGGCGGACTAGCGGGGACCCAGTACTTC.

This clonotype was counted only a few times. The V call is TRBV20-1, the J call TRBJ2-1; weak D call: TRBD2 (6 bases). Germline V lookup: CDR1 DFQATT, CDR2 SNEGSKA (reference sequence). The CDR3 covers 14 residues. Trimming left V 5 bases short and J 7 bases short, with 18 bases between. CDR3 loop: CSARRSRGGNEQFF. CDR3 sequence (DNA): TGCAGTGCTCGAAGGTCTAGGGGAGGAAATGAGCAGTTCTTC.

The chain combines TRBV6-5 with TRBJ2-7, with D perhaps being TRBD1 or TRBD2 (7 bases each). V shed 0 bases and J shed 7 bases, with 19 bases lying between them. The germline V gene has CDR1 MNHEY and CDR2 SVGAGI. This CDR3 has 16 residues. CDR3 nucleotides: TGTGCCAGCAGTTACTCCGGGGGGACAGTTGCGGCTGAGCAGTACTTC. Its translation: CASSYSGGTVAAEQYF.

The V and J genes are TRBV7-2 and TRBJ2-2; D perhaps matches TRBD1 (6 bases). Trimming removed 5 bases at V and 0 bases at J, with 13 bases between. The CDR3 runs to 16 residues. CDR1 and CDR2 (germline): SGHTA, FQGNSA. The chain's CDR3 is CASSPRTVANTGELFF. CDR3 coding DNA: TGTGCCAGCAGCCCTCGGACAGTCGCGAACACCGGGGAGCTGTTTTTT.

This clonotype was counted at least ten times. The V gene is TRBV12-3 or TRBV12-4, the J gene TRBJ2-3; maybe TRBD2 (6 bases). With 2 bases removed from V and 3 bases from J, the gap between germline ends came to 9 bases. The CDR3 covers 14 residues. The CDR3 sequence is CASSLTGVTDTQYF. CDR3 in DNA: TGTGCCAGCAGTTTAACGGGAGTAACAGATACGCAGTATTTT.

This clonotype appeared many times. A junction end diverges from the germline sequence, so it may reflect a read error. The chain carries TRBV5-1 and TRBJ1-1; D is unclear. This CDR3 contains 13 residues. The germline CDR1 and CDR2 sequences are SGHRS and YFSETQ. CDR3 DNA: TGTGCCAGCAGTTTATGGGGGAACACTGAAGCTTTCTTT. Protein sequence: CASSLWGNTEAFF.

This clonotype was seen more than once but under ten times. This rearrangement joins TRBV6-2 or TRBV6-3 to TRBJ2-3; D uncertain. The CDR3 extends over 13 amino acids. Germline CDR1 and CDR2: MNHEY and SVGEGT. The germline V and J ends were trimmed by 2 bases and 2 bases, with 5 bases remaining between them. The CDR3 bases are TGTGCCAGCAGTTACCCAGCCACAGATACGCAGTATTTT. It yields the protein CASSYPATDTQYF.

This clonotype was detected only a few times. This chain links TRBV20-1 with TRBJ1-4; D not certain. This CDR3 comprises 15 residues. Trimming stripped 0 bases from V and 0 bases from J, with 8 bases between. The germline gives CDR1 DFQATT, CDR2 SNEGSKA (reference sequence). This CDR3 is CSARDRDTTNEKLFF. CDR3 nucleotides: TGCAGTGCTAGAGATCGGGATACAACTAATGAAAAACTGTTTTTT.

This clonotype appeared many times. The rearrangement links TRBV7-2 to TRBJ2-1, with a weak D call TRBD1 (5 bases). This CDR3 region has 15 residues. The V end was cut by 1 base, the J end by 9 bases, with 16 bases between. The V gene's germline CDR1 is SGHTA and CDR2 FQGNSA. The CDR3 DNA sequence: TGTGCCAGCAGCTTAGAGTCTGGAAGTAGGGGTGAGCAGTTCTTC. This codes for CASSLESGSRGEQFF.

The rearrangement joins TRBV7-2 to TRBJ2-7; D gene uncertain. The germline V gene encodes CDR1 SGHTA and CDR2 FQGNSA. The CDR3 runs 15 residues. Trimming took off 5 bases at V and 0 bases at J, with 14 bases between the two ends. The CDR3 is CASSPGRVSSYEQYF. Here the CDR3 DNA reads TGTGCCAGCAGCCCCGGACGGGTGAGCTCCTACGAGCAGTACTTC.

The table lists this clonotype with a few counts. The chain recombines TRBV2 with TRBJ2-4; D is possibly TRBD1 or TRBD2 (5 bases each). Trimming stripped 7 bases from V and 0 bases from J, with 10 bases between. The CDR3 spans 14 residues. CDR1 and CDR2 (germline): SNHLY, FYNNEI. The CDR3 spells CASKRGLAKNIQYF. CDR3 sequence (DNA): TGTGCCAGCAAGAGGGGCCTAGCCAAAAACATTCAGTACTTC.

This chain uses TRBV5-1 with TRBJ2-2; 8 bases match TRBD1. The CDR3 runs 18 residues. V gave up 4 bases and J gave up 1 base; unmatched junction bases: 12. The V gene's germline CDR1 is SGHRS and CDR2 YFSETQ. The CDR3 loop reads CASSARDRRTLNTGELFF. In nucleotides, the CDR3 is TGCGCCAGCAGCGCTAGGGACAGGCGGACTCTGAACACCGGGGAGCTGTTTTTT.

In DNA form, the CDR3 reads TGTGCCAGCAGCTTGGACACTGCCAATGAGCAGTTCTTC. Residues: CASSLDTANEQFF. This rearrangement joins TRBV11-2 to TRBJ2-1; maybe TRBD1 (5 bases). Germline-derived CDR1 and CDR2 are SGHAT and FQNNGV. CDR3 size: 13 residues. V was trimmed by 3 bases and J by 6 bases, leaving 9 bases between them.

The chain combines TRBV6-2 or TRBV6-3 with TRBJ2-3, with D unresolved. Trimming left V 6 bases short and J 7 bases short, with 8 bases between. CDR1 is MNHEY, CDR2 SVGEGT, per germline. The CDR3 sequence is 11 residues long. DNA of the CDR3: TGTGCCAGCAGCGTGAGTCATACGCAGTATTTT. Translation: CASSVSHTQYF.

V and J are TRBV21-1 and TRBJ2-7. TRBV21-1 is classified as a pseudogene. CDR3 length: 11 amino acids. This chain's CDR3 is CASSKIDEQYV. Written as DNA, the CDR3 is TGTGCCAGCAGCAAAATAGACGAGCAGTACGTC.

This clonotype appeared a few times. The J gene is TRBJ2-1, the V gene TRBV24-1, with 8 bases matching TRBD1. The V segment lost 4 bases and the J segment 1 base; nucleotides outside the gene matches: 8. The CDR3 covers 17 residues. Germline lookup yields CDR1 KGHDR and CDR2 SFDVKD. The CDR3 is CATSETSGGASYNEQFF. Here the CDR3 DNA reads TGTGCCACCAGTGAAACCTCAGGGGGCGCTTCCTACAATGAGCAGTTCTTC.

This clonotype appeared a few times. V usage is TRBV27 and J usage is TRBJ2-7; a weak D match, TRBD1 (7 bases). There are 18 residues in the CDR3. Per germline, CDR1 MNHEY and CDR2 SMNVEV (reference sequence). Trimming shortened V by 3 bases and J by 5 bases, and 26 bases separated the two germline ends. CDR3 DNA: TGTGCCAGCAGTTTGGGGGACAGAAAGCTCGGAGGGACCCACGAGCAGTACGTC. Its translation: CASSLGDRKLGGTHEQYV.

Concerning this clonotype: A much larger clone lies a single base off, so this may be a read error. This chain connects TRBV10-2 to TRBJ2-3; TRBD2 might be the D (6 bases). Trimming left V 2 bases short and J 2 bases short, with 11 bases between. The germline V gene has CDR1 WSHSY and CDR2 SAAADI. The CDR3 has 15 residues. The CDR3: CASSESGRTTDTQYF. CDR3 in DNA: TGCGCCAGCAGTGAGAGTGGGAGGACCACAGATACGCAGTATTTT.

Only a few counts were recorded for this clonotype. V is TRBV20-1 and J is TRBJ2-1, with no clear D. V lost 0 bases and J 6 bases, leaving 15 bases between the germline ends. Germline V gives CDR1 DFQATT, CDR2 SNEGSKA (reference sequence). The CDR3 has 15 amino acids. CDR3 coding DNA: TGCAGTGCTAGAGAGGGTCCTTCAGTAGGCAATGAGCAGTTCTTC. Translating gives CSAREGPSVGNEQFF.